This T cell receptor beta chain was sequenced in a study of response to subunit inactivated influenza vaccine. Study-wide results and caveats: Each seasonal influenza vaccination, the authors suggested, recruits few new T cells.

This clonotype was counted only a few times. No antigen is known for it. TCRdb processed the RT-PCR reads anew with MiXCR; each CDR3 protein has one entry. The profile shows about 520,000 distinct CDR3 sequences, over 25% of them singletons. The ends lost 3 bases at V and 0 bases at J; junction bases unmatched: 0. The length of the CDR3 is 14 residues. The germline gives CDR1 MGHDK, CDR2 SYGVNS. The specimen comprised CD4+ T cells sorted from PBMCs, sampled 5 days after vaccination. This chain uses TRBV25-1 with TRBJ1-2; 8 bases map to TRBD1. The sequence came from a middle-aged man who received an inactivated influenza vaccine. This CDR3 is CASSEGQANYGYTF. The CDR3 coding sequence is TGTGCCAGCAGTGAGGGACAGGCTAACTATGGCTACACCTTC.